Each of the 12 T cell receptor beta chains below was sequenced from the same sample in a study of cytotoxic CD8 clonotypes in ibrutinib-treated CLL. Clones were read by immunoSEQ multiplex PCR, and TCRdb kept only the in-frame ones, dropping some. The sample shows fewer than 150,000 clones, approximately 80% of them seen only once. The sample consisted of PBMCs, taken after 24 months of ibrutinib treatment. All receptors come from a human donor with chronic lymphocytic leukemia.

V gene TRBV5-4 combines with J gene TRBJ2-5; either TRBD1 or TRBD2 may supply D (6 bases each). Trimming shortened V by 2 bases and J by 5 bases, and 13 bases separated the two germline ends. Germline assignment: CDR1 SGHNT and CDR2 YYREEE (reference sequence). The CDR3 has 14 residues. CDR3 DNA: TGTGCCAGCAGCTTAGGAGGAGGGGGGGAGACCCAGTACTTC. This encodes CASSLGGGGETQYF.

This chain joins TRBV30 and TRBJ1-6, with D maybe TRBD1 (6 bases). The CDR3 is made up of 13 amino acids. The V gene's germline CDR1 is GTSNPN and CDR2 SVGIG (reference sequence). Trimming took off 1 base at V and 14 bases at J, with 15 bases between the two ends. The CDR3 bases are TGTGCCTGGAGTGGGGGGGGGCAATCCACCCTCCACTTT. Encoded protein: CAWSGGGQSTLHF.

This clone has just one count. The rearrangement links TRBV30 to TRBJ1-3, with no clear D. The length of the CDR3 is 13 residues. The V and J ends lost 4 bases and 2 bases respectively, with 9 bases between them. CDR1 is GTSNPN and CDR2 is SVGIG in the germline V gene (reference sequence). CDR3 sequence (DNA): TGTGCCTGGACTCAGGCTACTGGAAACACCATATATTTT. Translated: CAWTQATGNTIYF.

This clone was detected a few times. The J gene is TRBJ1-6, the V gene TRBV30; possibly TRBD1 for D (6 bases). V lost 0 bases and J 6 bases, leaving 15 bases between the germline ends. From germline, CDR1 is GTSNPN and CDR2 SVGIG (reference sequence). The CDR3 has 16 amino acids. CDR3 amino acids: CAWSVQLAGVNSPLHF. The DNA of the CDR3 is TGTGCCTGGAGTGTACAGTTGGCAGGGGTTAATTCACCCCTCCACTTT.

The CDR3 bases are TGTGCCAGCAGCCCGGGATTTTCGACGAGGGAGACCCAGTACTTC. Residues: CASSPGFSTRETQYF. V usage is TRBV7-2 and J usage is TRBJ2-5; D might be TRBD2 (5 bases). This CDR3 comprises 15 residues. Trimming cost V 5 bases and J 5 bases, with 18 bases left between them. CDR1 SGHTA and CDR2 FQGNSA come from the germline V gene.

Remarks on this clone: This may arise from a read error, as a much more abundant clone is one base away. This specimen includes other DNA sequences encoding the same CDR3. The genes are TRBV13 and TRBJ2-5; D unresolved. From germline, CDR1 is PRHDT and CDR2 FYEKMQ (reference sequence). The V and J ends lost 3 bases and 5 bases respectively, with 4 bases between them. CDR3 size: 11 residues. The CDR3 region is CASSFRETQYF. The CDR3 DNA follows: TGTGCCAGCAGCTTCCGGGAGACCCAGTACTTC.

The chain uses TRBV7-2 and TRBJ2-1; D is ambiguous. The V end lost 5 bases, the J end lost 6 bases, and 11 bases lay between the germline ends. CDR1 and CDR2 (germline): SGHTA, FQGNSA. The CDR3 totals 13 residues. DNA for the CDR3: TGTGCCAGCAGCCTTCGGATTCTCAATGAGCAGTTCTTC. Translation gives CASSLRILNEQFF.

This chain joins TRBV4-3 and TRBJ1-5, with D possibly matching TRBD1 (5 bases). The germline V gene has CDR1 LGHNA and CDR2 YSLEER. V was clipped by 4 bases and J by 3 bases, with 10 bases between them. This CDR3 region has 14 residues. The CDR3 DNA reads TGCGCCAGCAGCCTCGGGACTCACAATCAGCCCCAGCATTTT. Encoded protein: CASSLGTHNQPQHF.

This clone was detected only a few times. The CDR3 protein is CASSISSRGDSPLHF. The DNA for the CDR3 is TGTGCCAGTAGTATCTCTTCCCGGGGGGATTCACCCCTCCACTTT. The V call is TRBV19, the J call TRBJ1-6; TRBD1 is a possible D gene (5 bases). Between the trimmed V and J ends, which lost 3 bases and 8 bases, there was a span of 14 bases. Germline V gene sequence: CDR1 LNHDA, CDR2 SQIVND (reference sequence). CDR3 length: 15 residues.

The CDR3, as DNA: TGCAGCGTAGATGCGGGGCAAGCTAACTATGGCTACACCTTC. Amino acids: CSVDAGQANYGYTF. The chain couples TRBV29-1 to TRBJ1-2, with D possibly TRBD1 on 5 matching bases. Germline V CDR1 and CDR2: SQVTM, ANQGSEA. The CDR3 consists of 14 residues. Trimming removed 6 bases from V and 0 bases from J, with 14 bases in between.

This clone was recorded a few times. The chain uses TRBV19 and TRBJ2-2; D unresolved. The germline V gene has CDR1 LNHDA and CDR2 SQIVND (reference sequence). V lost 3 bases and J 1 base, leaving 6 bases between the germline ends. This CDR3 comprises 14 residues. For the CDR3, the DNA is TGTGCCAGTAGTATCGGCAAGAACACCGGGGAGCTGTTTTTT. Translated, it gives CASSIGKNTGELFF.

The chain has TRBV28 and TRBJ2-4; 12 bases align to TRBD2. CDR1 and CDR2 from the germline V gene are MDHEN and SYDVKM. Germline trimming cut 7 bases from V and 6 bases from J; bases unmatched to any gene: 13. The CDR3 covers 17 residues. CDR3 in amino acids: CASTHRGLAGGRNIQYF. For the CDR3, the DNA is TGTGCCAGCACCCACCGGGGCCTAGCGGGGGGGCGAAACATTCAGTACTTC. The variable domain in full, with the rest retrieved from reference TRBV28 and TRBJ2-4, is DVKVTQSSRYLVKRTGEKVFLECVQDMDHENMFWYRQDPGLGLRLIYFSYDVKMKEKGDIPEGYSVSREKKERFSLILESASTNQTSMYLCASTHRGLAGGRNIQYFGAGTRLSVL.